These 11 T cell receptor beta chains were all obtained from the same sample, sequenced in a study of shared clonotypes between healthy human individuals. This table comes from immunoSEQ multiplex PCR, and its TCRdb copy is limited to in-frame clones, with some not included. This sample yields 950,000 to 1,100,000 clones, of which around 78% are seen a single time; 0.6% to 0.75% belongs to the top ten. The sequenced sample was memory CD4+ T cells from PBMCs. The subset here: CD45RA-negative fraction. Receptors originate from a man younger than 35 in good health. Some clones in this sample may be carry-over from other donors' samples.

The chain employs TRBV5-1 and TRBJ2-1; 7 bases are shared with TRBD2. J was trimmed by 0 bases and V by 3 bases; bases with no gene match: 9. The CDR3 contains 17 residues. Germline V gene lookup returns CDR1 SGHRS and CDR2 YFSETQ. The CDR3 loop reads CASSSLQAGSSYNEQFF. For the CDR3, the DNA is TGCGCCAGCAGCTCACTACAAGCGGGATCCTCCTACAATGAGCAGTTCTTC.

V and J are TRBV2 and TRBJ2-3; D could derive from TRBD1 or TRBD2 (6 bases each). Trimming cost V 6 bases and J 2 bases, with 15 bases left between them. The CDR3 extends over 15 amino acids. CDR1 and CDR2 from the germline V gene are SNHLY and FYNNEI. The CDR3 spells CASRTTRGFTDTQYF. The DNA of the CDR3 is TGTGCCAGCAGAACGACTAGGGGGTTCACAGATACGCAGTATTTT.

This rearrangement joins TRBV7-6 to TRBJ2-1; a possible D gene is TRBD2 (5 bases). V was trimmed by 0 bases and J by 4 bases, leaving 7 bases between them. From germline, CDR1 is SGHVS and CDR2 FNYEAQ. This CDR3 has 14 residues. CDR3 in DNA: TGTGCCAGCAGCTTAGCGGGGAGTTACAATGAGCAGTTCTTC. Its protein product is CASSLAGSYNEQFF.

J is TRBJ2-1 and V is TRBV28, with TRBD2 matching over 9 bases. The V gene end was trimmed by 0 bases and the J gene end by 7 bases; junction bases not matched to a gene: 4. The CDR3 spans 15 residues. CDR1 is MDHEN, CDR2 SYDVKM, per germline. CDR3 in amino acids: CASSLWASGANEQFF. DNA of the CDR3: TGTGCCAGCAGTTTATGGGCTAGCGGGGCAAATGAGCAGTTCTTC. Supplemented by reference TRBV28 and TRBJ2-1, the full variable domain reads DVKVTQSSRYLVKRTGEKVFLECVQDMDHENMFWYRQDPGLGLRLIYFSYDVKMKEKGDIPEGYSVSREKKERFSLILESASTNQTSMYLCASSLWASGANEQFFGPGTRLTVL.

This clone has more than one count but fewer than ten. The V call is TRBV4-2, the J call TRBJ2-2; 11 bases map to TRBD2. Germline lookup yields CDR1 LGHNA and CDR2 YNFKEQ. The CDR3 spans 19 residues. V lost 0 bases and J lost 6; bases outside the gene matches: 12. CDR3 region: CASSQDFFGASGRSGELFF. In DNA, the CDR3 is TGTGCCAGCAGCCAAGATTTTTTTGGTGCTAGCGGGAGGTCCGGGGAGCTGTTTTTT.

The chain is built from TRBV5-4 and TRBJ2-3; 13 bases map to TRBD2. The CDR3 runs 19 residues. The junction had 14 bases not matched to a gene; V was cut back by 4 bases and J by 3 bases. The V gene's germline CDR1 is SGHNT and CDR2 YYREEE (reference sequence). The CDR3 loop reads CASSAGLAGLVGGTDTQYF. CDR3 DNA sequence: TGTGCCAGCAGCGCGGGACTAGCGGGGCTTGTTGGTGGGACAGATACGCAGTATTTT.

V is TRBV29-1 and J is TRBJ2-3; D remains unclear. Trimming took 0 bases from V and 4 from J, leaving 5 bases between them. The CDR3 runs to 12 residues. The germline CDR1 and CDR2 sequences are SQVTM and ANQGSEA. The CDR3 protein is CSVEDRADTQYF. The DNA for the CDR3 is TGCAGCGTTGAAGATCGAGCAGATACGCAGTATTTT.

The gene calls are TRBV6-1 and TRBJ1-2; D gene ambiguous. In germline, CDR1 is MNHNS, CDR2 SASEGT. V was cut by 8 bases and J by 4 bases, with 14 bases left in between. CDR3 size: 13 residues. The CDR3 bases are TGTGCCAGCCGAGGCAGAACCTTCTATGGCTACACCTTC. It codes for CASRGRTFYGYTF.

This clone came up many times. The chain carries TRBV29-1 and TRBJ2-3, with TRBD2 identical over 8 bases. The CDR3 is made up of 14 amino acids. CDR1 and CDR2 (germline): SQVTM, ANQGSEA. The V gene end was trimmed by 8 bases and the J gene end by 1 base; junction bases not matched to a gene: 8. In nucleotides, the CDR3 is TGCAGCTCACGAGCGGGAGCGGGCACAGATACGCAGTATTTT. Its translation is CSSRAGAGTDTQYF.

The CDR3, as DNA: TGTGCCAGCATACAACAGGGAACCTATAATTCACCCCTCCACTTT. Its protein is CASIQQGTYNSPLHF. V gene TRBV28 combines with J gene TRBJ1-6; the D gene is possibly TRBD1 (6 bases). Looked up from germline, CDR1 is MDHEN and CDR2 is SYDVKM. This CDR3 is 15 amino acids long. V lost 7 bases and J lost 2, with 12 bases in between.

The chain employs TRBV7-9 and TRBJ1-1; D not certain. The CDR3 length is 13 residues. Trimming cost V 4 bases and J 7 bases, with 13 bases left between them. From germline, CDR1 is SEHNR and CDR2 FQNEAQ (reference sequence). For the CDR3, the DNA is TGTGCCAGCAGCTCGATAGCGGGCCTTGAAGCTTTCTTT. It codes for CASSSIAGLEAFF. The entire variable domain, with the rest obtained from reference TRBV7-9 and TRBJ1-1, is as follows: DTGVSQNPRHKITKRGQNVTFRCDPISEHNRLYWYRQTLGQGPEFLTYFQNEAQLEKSRLLSDRFSAERPKGSFSTLEIQRTEQGDSAMYLCASSSIAGLEAFFGQGTRLTVV.